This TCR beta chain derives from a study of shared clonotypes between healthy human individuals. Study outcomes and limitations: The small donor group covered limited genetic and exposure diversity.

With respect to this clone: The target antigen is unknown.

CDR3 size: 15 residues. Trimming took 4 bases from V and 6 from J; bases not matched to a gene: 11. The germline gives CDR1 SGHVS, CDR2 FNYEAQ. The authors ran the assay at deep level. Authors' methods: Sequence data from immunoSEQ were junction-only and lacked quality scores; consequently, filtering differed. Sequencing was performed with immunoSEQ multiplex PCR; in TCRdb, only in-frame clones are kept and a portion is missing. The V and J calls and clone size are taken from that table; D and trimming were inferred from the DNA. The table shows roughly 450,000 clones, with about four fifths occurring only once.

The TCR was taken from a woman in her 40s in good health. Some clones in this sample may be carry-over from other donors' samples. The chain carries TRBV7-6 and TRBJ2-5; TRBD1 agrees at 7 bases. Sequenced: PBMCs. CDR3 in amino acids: CASSSVTGLVQTQYF. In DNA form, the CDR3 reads TGTGCCAGCAGCTCTGTGACAGGGTTGGTACAGACCCAGTACTTC.